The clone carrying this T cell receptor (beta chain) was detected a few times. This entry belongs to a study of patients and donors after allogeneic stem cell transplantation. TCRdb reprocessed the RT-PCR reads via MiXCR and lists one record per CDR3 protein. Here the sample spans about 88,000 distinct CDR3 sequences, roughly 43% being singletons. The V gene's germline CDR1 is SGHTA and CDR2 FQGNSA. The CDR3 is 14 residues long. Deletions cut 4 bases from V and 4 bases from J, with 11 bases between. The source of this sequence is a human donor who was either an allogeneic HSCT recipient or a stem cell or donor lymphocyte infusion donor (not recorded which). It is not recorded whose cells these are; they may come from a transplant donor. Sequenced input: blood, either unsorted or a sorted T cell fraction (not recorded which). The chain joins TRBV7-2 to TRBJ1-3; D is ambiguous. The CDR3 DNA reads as TGTGCCAGCAGCTCAGATATGAGGGGAAACACCATATATTTT. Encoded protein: CASSSDMRGNTIYF. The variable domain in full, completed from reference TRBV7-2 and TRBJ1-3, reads GAGVSQSPSNKVTEKGKDVELRCDPISGHTALYWYRQSLGQGLEFLIYFQGNSAPDKSGLPSDRFSAERTGGSVSTLTIQRTQQEDSAVYLCASSSDMRGNTIYFGEGSWLTVV.